This is a list of T cell receptor beta chains from one sample in a study of monozygotic twins with inflammatory bowel disease. Following a re-call of the 5' RACE reads, TCRdb has one entry per CDR3 protein and lacks DNA. The repertoire table contains 300,000 to 400,000 distinct CDR3 sequences. The sequenced sample consisted of blood. The receptors were sampled from a human donor with ulcerative colitis or Crohn's disease, or a healthy co-twin of an affected twin (not recorded which). CDR3s include the opening cysteine and the closing phenylalanine or tryptophan.

j_call: TRBJ2-4; v_call: TRBV4-1; cdr3_aa: CASSQGASWVRASIQYF
j_call: TRBJ2-5; v_call: TRBV5-1; cdr3_aa: CASSPRPGEKETQYF
j_call: TRBJ2-7; v_call: TRBV9; cdr3_aa: CASSVGDGAGSYEQYF
j_call: TRBJ1-3; v_call: TRBV3-1; cdr3_aa: CASSRGQAKSSLSNTIYF
j_call: TRBJ2-5; v_call: TRBV5-1; cdr3_aa: CASSLSGTGLVETQYF
j_call: TRBJ2-3; v_call: TRBV5-1; cdr3_aa: CASSLEGQGAVNTQYF
j_call: TRBJ2-1; v_call: TRBV12-3/TRBV12-4; cdr3_aa: CASRLPRGSREQFF
j_call: TRBJ1-4; v_call: TRBV6-5; cdr3_aa: CASSYSNRGNEKLFF
j_call: TRBJ1-5; v_call: TRBV19; cdr3_aa: CASSIGGGKPQHF
j_call: TRBJ2-7; v_call: TRBV6-1; cdr3_aa: CASSEALTGAYEQYF
j_call: TRBJ2-2; v_call: TRBV6-1; cdr3_aa: CASSPRSNTGELFF
j_call: TRBJ2-2; v_call: TRBV7-9; cdr3_aa: CASSHGTSGGRWNTGELFF
j_call: TRBJ2-1; v_call: TRBV24-1; cdr3_aa: CATSDAGARGEQFF
j_call: TRBJ2-3; v_call: TRBV10-2; cdr3_aa: CASSRAGTTDTQYF
j_call: TRBJ1-1; v_call: TRBV7-9; cdr3_aa: CASSTGTEPNTEAFF
j_call: TRBJ1-2; v_call: TRBV24-1; cdr3_aa: CATSEGDWGYTF
j_call: TRBJ2-7; v_call: TRBV4-3; cdr3_aa: CASSQEAALISYEQYF
j_call: TRBJ2-7; v_call: TRBV3-1; cdr3_aa: CASSPLQGTMGDEQYF
j_call: TRBJ2-1; v_call: TRBV14; cdr3_aa: CASSPYRDGYNEQFF
j_call: TRBJ1-5; v_call: TRBV7-9; cdr3_aa: CASSLGQTLNQPQHF
j_call: TRBJ1-1; v_call: TRBV7-9; cdr3_aa: CASSLLEVEAFF
j_call: TRBJ1-5; v_call: TRBV6-2/TRBV6-3; cdr3_aa: CATLPHDRNQPQHF
j_call: TRBJ2-5; v_call: TRBV2; cdr3_aa: CASRAEETQYF
j_call: TRBJ1-2; v_call: TRBV5-1; cdr3_aa: CASSLQTTNYGYTF
j_call: TRBJ2-3; v_call: TRBV7-2; cdr3_aa: CASRPRWQSSTDTQYF
j_call: TRBJ2-1; v_call: TRBV5-1; cdr3_aa: CASSLEPFTSSYNEQFF
j_call: TRBJ2-3; v_call: TRBV11-3; cdr3_aa: CASSPGWEAPSTDTQYF
j_call: TRBJ2-7; v_call: TRBV7-9; cdr3_aa: CASSTSGRGYEQYF
j_call: TRBJ2-7; v_call: TRBV7-2; cdr3_aa: CASSLAAQGINEQYF